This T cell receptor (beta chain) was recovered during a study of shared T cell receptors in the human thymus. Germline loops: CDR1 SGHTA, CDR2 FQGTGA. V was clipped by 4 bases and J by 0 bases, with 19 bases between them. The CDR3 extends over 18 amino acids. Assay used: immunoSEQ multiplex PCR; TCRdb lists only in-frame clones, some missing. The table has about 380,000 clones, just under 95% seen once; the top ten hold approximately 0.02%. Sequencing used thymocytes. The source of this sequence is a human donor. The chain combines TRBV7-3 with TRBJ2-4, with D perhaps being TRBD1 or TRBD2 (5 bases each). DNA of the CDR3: TGTGCCAGCAGCTCGGGGAATGGGGCCCCCCTAGCCAAAAACATTCAGTACTTC. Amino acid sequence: CASSSGNGAPLAKNIQYF.